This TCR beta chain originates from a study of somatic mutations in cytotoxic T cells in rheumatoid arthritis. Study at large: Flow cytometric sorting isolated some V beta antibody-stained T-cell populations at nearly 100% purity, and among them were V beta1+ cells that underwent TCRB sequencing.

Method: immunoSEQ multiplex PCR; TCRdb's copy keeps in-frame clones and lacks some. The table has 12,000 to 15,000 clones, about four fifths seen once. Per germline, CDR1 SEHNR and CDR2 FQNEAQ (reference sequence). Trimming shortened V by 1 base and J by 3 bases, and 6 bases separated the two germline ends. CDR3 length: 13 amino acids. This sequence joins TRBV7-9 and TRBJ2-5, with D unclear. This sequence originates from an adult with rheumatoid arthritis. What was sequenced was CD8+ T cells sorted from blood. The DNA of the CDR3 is TGTGCCAGCAGCTTAGACCCTAAAGAGACCCAGTACTTC. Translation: CASSLDPKETQYF.